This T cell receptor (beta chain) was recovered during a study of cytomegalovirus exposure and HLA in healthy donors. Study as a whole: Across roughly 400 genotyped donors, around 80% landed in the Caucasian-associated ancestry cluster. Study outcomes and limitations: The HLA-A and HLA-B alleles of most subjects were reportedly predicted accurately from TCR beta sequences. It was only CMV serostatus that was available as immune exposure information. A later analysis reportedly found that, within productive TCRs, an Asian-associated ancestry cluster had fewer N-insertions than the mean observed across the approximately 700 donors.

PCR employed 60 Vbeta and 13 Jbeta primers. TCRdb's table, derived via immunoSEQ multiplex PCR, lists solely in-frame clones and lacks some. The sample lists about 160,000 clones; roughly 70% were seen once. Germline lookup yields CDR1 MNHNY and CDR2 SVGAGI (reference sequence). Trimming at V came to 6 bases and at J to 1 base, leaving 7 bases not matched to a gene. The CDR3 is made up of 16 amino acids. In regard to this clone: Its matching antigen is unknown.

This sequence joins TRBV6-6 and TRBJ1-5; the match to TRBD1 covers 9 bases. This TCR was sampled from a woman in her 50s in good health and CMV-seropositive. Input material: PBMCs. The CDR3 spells CASRRTGTGSNQPQHF. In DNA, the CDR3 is TGTGCCAGCAGGCGAACCGGGACAGGGAGCAATCAGCCCCAGCATTTT.